A single sample is the source of the 23 T cell receptor beta chains below, sequenced in a study of Graves' ophthalmopathy and Graves' hyperthyroidism. Beta-chain TCR CDR3 regions were amplified from RNA transcripts. After a first-round RT-PCR with HTBI primers, a second-round multiplex PCR was run. TCRdb re-analysed the multiplex PCR reads in MiXCR, keeping a single row per CDR3 protein. Of 400,000 to 450,000 distinct CDR3 sequences in the sample, 21% were seen once. The specimen was peripheral blood. The receptor set was obtained from a woman younger than 35 with stable Graves' hyperthyroidism.

This rearrangement joins TRBV30 to TRBJ1-5, with D possibly TRBD1 on 6 matching bases. This CDR3 is 14 amino acids long. Germline V lookup: CDR1 GTSNPN, CDR2 SVGIG (reference sequence). V gave up 2 bases and J gave up 6 bases, with 14 bases separating them. In DNA form, the CDR3 reads TGTGCCTGGAGTTCGGGCAGGGACATTCAGCCCCAGCATTTT. Translated, it gives CAWSSGRDIQPQHF.

This clonotype was recorded once. A read error may produce the germline difference seen at one junction end. CDR3 protein: CASSRVHTGDLFF. CDR3 in DNA: TGCGCCAGCAGCCGCGTCCACACCGGGGATCTGTTTTTT. The chain is built from TRBV10-1 and TRBJ2-2; TRBD2 might be the D (5 bases). This CDR3 is 13 amino acids long. Germline V gene data show CDR1 as WNHNN and CDR2 as SYGVQD (reference sequence).

The chain uses TRBV6-5 and TRBJ2-7, with 7 bases matching TRBD2. Germline CDR1 is MNHEY and CDR2 is SVGAGI. The CDR3 sequence is 16 residues long. Losses at the gene ends were 0 bases for V and 3 bases for J; bases not matched to a gene: 8. In DNA, the CDR3 is TGTGCCAGCAGTTACTCGAGCGGGGCCGAATTCTACGAGCAGTACTTC. This codes for CASSYSSGAEFYEQYF.

This clonotype was found a few times. Relative to the germline gene, one junction end is altered; a read error may explain this. The chain couples TRBV7-9 to TRBJ2-5; no reliable D call. From germline, CDR1 is SEHNR and CDR2 FQNEAQ (reference sequence). The CDR3 is 15 residues long. The CDR3 coding sequence is TGTGCCAGCAGCCTTGCCTCGGGCAGTGAAGAGACCAAGTACTTC. It specifies CASSLASGSEETKYF.

This clonotype occurred many times. This chain uses TRBV30 with TRBJ2-7, with D possibly TRBD1 on 5 matching bases. The CDR3 is 11 amino acids. Germline CDR1 reads GTSNPN; CDR2 reads SVGIG (reference sequence). V was trimmed by 2 bases and J by 10 bases, leaving 12 bases between them. The CDR3 is CAWSTRVGQYF. The CDR3 DNA is TGTGCCTGGAGTACCAGGGTGGGACAGTACTTC.

The chain uses TRBV4-2 and TRBJ1-5; possibly TRBD1 for D (6 bases). Germline loops: CDR1 LGHNA, CDR2 YNFKEQ. The germline V and J ends were trimmed by 6 bases and 6 bases, with 21 bases remaining between them. The CDR3 consists of 16 residues. The chain's CDR3 is CASRKGVGGAGQPQHF. The CDR3 nucleotides are TGTGCCAGCAGGAAGGGGGTGGGGGGCGCAGGTCAGCCCCAGCATTTT.

This clonotype was seen many times. The chain combines TRBV15 with TRBJ2-7, with a possible D match to TRBD1 (8 bases). The CDR3 runs 15 residues. V lost 9 bases and J lost 2, with 20 bases in between. CDR1 LNHNV and CDR2 YYDKDF come from the germline V gene (reference sequence). The CDR3 spells CATRRGDRIPYEQYF. CDR3 nucleotide sequence: TGTGCCACGCGACGGGGGGACAGGATCCCCTACGAGCAGTACTTC.

The chain combines TRBV20-1 with TRBJ2-5; TRBD2 matches 15 bases. The CDR3 spans 17 residues. The germline V gene encodes CDR1 DFQATT and CDR2 SNEGSKA (reference sequence). V shed 0 bases and J 3 bases; nucleotides not matched to a gene: 5. The CDR3 is CSARDPGLAGGKETQYF. The CDR3 bases are TGCAGTGCTAGAGACCCGGGACTAGCGGGGGGAAAAGAGACCCAGTACTTC.

The CDR3 nucleotides read TGTGCCAGCAGTTTAAGCCGTCCGGGGGACGAGCAGTACTTC. Amino acid sequence: CASSLSRPGDEQYF. V usage is TRBV28 and J usage is TRBJ2-7; tentative D call: TRBD2 (6 bases). V was pared by 2 bases and J by 5 bases, with 13 bases between. This CDR3 region has 14 residues. Germline assignment: CDR1 MDHEN and CDR2 SYDVKM.

This clonotype came up many times. At one of its ends the junction is not consistent with the germline gene, which may arise from a read error. This chain joins TRBV7-7 and TRBJ2-2; the match to TRBD2 covers 10 bases. The CDR3 extends over 16 amino acids. Per the germline V gene, CDR1 is SSHAT and CDR2 is FNYEAQ (reference sequence). This CDR3 reads CASSFGTSVNTGELFF. The CDR3 nucleotides read TGTGCTAGCAGCTTTGGGACTAGCGTGAACACCGGGGAGCTGTTTTTT. The variable domain in full, with the rest retrieved from reference TRBV7-7 and TRBJ2-2, is GAGVSQSPRYKVTKRGQDVTLRCDPISSHATLYWYQQALGQGPEFLTYFNYEAQPDKSGLPSDRFSAERPEGSISTLTIQRTEQRDSAMYRCASSFGTSVNTGELFFGEGSRLTVL.

This clonotype was detected many times. The rearrangement uses TRBV2 and TRBJ2-7; TRBD2 might be the D (6 bases). Per germline, CDR1 SNHLY and CDR2 FYNNEI. V lost 6 bases and J 0 bases, leaving 15 bases between the germline ends. The CDR3 runs to 15 residues. For the CDR3, the DNA is TGTGCCAGCAGGGGTTCTAGCGCGGACTCCTACGAGCAGTACTTC. As protein: CASRGSSADSYEQYF.

Turning to this clonotype: At one end, the junction sequence differs from germline, possibly due to a read error. This chain links TRBV27 with TRBJ2-7; D not certain. The CDR3 sequence is 15 residues long. CDR1 and CDR2 (germline): MNHEY, SMNVEV (reference sequence). CDR3 amino acids: CASSLMGIQLYDQYF. CDR3 sequence (DNA): TGTGCCAGCAGTTTAATGGGGATACAGCTCTACGATCAGTACTTC.

V usage is TRBV12-3 or TRBV12-4 and J usage is TRBJ1-2, with D possibly being TRBD1 (5 bases). The V and J ends lost 3 bases and 2 bases respectively, with 13 bases between them. This CDR3 spans 15 amino acids. The CDR3 region has the DNA TGTGCCAGCAGTTTGCGGGGGTCCAAGAACTATGGCTACACCTTC. Its protein product is CASSLRGSKNYGYTF.

The sample holds one count of this clonotype. J is TRBJ1-1 and V is TRBV6-5; D ambiguous. Germline V lookup: CDR1 MNHEY, CDR2 SVGAGI. Trimming shortened V by 0 bases and J by 5 bases, and 7 bases separated the two germline ends. This CDR3 contains 13 residues. The CDR3 reads CASSYSIYTEAFF. CDR3 nucleotides: TGTGCCAGCAGTTACTCGATTTATACTGAAGCTTTCTTT.

The chain joins TRBV15 to TRBJ2-7; no firm D call. V lost 2 bases, J lost 5 bases, and 4 bases lay in between. This CDR3 comprises 11 residues. Per the germline V gene, CDR1 is LNHNV and CDR2 is YYDKDF (reference sequence). The CDR3 loop reads CATSRRNEQYF. The CDR3, as DNA: TGTGCCACCAGCAGACGTAACGAGCAGTACTTC.

This clonotype was counted ten times or more. This rearrangement joins TRBV11-2 to TRBJ2-2; unclear D gene. This CDR3 comprises 13 residues. With 4 bases removed from V and 3 bases from J, the gap between germline ends came to 6 bases. The germline V gene has CDR1 SGHAT and CDR2 FQNNGV. Written as DNA, the CDR3 is TGTGCCAGCAGCTCGAGTTACACCGGGGAGCTGTTTTTT. This sequence encodes CASSSSYTGELFF. The full variable domain, rest sourced from reference TRBV11-2 and TRBJ2-2, is EAGVAQSPRYKIIEKRQSVAFWCNPISGHATLYWYQQILGQGPKLLIQFQNNGVVDDSQLPKDRFSAERLKGVDSTLKIQPAKLEDSAVYLCASSSSYTGELFFGEGSRLTVL.

In its sample, this clonotype was seen many times. One end of the junction fails to match germline, which may point to a read error. The rearrangement uses TRBV20-1 and TRBJ2-7; 8 bases fit TRBD2. The CDR3 runs 15 residues. Looked up from germline, CDR1 is DFQATT and CDR2 is SNEGSKA (reference sequence). For the CDR3, the DNA is TGCAGTGCTAGAGATCCGGCGGGGGGATCCTACGAGCAGCACTTC. Protein sequence: CSARDPAGGSYEQHF.

This clonotype showed up many times. The chain joins TRBV4-3 to TRBJ2-2; D not resolved. The germline V gene has CDR1 LGHNA and CDR2 YSLEER. The length of the CDR3 is 15 residues. V gave up 0 bases and J gave up 4 bases, with 9 bases separating them. CDR3 region: CASSQDEWRTGELFF. The CDR3 DNA reads as TGCGCCAGCAGCCAAGATGAATGGCGCACCGGGGAGCTGTTTTTT.

This clonotype occurred many times. This sequence joins TRBV12-3 or TRBV12-4 and TRBJ2-2; 7 nucleotides match TRBD2. The CDR3 consists of 17 residues. J lost 2 bases, V lost 6 bases, and 12 bases had no gene match. The CDR3 DNA reads as TGTGCCAGCAGCCCTGGGTCCGCTAGCGGTAACACCGGGGAGCTGTTTTTT. This translates into CASSPGSASGNTGELFF.

This clonotype showed up many times. V and J are TRBV6-2 or TRBV6-3 and TRBJ2-7; the D is unclear. There are 12 residues in the CDR3. The germline V gene has CDR1 MNHEY and CDR2 SVGEGT. Trimming removed 0 bases from V and 4 bases from J, with 4 bases in between. CDR3 in DNA: TGTGCCAGCAGTTACTCACTGTACGAGCAGTACTTC. It encodes CASSYSLYEQYF.

This clonotype was found many times. The J gene is TRBJ1-2, the V gene TRBV4-2, with 7 bases lining up with TRBD1. The J segment lost 4 bases and the V segment lost 0 bases, leaving 5 bases of the junction unmatched. Germline V gene sequence: CDR1 LGHNA, CDR2 YNFKEQ. The CDR3 is 15 residues long. CDR3 bases: TGTGCCAGCAGCCAAGATCCTACAGGGGCCTATGGCTACACCTTC. Encoded protein: CASSQDPTGAYGYTF.

This clonotype was observed many times. The chain links TRBV12-3 or TRBV12-4 to TRBJ2-5; TRBD1 is a possible D gene (6 bases). The CDR3 consists of 15 residues. The germline V and J ends were trimmed by 5 bases and 1 base, with 14 bases remaining between them. CDR3: CASSRRQALQETQYF. CDR3 coding DNA: TGTGCCAGCAGTCGAAGACAGGCCCTCCAAGAGACCCAGTACTTC.

There are many counts of this clonotype. The rearrangement links TRBV6-2 or TRBV6-3 to TRBJ2-2; no firm D call. The CDR3 loop spans 14 amino acids. The germline V gene encodes CDR1 MNHEY and CDR2 SVGEGT. The V and J ends lost 2 bases and 3 bases respectively, with 7 bases between them. The CDR3: CASSYAGDTGELFF. The CDR3 coding sequence is TGTGCCAGCAGTTACGCAGGCGACACCGGGGAGCTGTTTTTT.